This TCR beta chain was documented in a study of chemoradiotherapy in HPV16-positive cancers. CDR3 length: 15 amino acids. V shed 4 bases, J shed 4 bases, and the junction held 3 bases outside the gene matches. Germline assignment: CDR1 LNHDA and CDR2 SQIVND (reference sequence). Here immunoSEQ multiplex PCR was the method, and the copy in TCRdb shows in-frame clones only, minus some. The sample consists of fewer than 20,000 clones, 75% to 85% of them appearing once. This material was collected from a patient who underwent chemoradiotherapy. This TCR was sampled from a human donor with HPV-associated anogenital cancer. The chain combines TRBV19 with TRBJ2-2, with 10 bases matching TRBD2. As DNA, the CDR3 is TGTGCCAGTAGTACCGGGACTAGCGTCACCGGGGAGCTGTTTTTT. Its protein is CASSTGTSVTGELFF.